The present T cell receptor beta chain was sequenced within a study of tumor and adjacent non-tumor tissue in lung cancer. At the level of the study: Patients comprised roughly 12 adenocarcinoma, a couple of squamous cell carcinoma and 1 small cell lung cancer. Some 4.1 million productive TCRbeta reads were obtained per sample on average.

As to this clonotype: Here the CDR3 omits its conserved ending phenylalanine or tryptophan, so a read error is the likely source. It is unclear where the CDR3 begins or ends on the DNA, so no DNA is shown, and the CDR3 is as TCRdb lists it.

The template was RNA from unsorted bulk tissue. Newly diagnosed lung cancer patients had thoracic surgery in China, August–November 2014, without prior chemotherapy. The library came from three nested PCR rounds adapted from ARM-PCR protocols. TCRdb independently ran MiXCR on the multiplex PCR reads; one entry per CDR3 protein. The repertoire holds about 75,000 distinct CDR3 sequences, with around 77% as singletons. Germline V gene data show CDR1 as MDHEN and CDR2 as SYDVKM. 11 amino acids form the CDR3, both terminal residues included. The origin of this receptor is a woman aged 45-60 years with non-small cell lung cancer. Sequencing input: lung tumor tissue. V is TRBV28 and J is TRBJ2-1. This CDR3 reads CASRGFSEQFL.